This T cell receptor beta chain was captured in a study of sequential checkpoint blockade in melanoma. Overall study: Randomization was 1:1 between first-line nivolumab→ipilimumab and ipilimumab→nivolumab. TCRbeta immunosequencing was performed on DNA from roughly 99 pretreatment melanoma tumor samples.

TCRdb keeps only in-frame clones here, not all; method: immunoSEQ multiplex PCR. The table includes more than 10,000 clones, 25% to 35% detected once. General study results and limits: About 30 times likelier clinical benefit followed increased tumor T-cell fraction and clonality.

Germline assignment: CDR1 MNHGY and CDR2 SAAAGT. The ends were cut back, 2 bases at V and 2 bases at J, with 9 bases in the middle. There are 15 residues in the CDR3. As to treatment: randomized to nivolumab then ipilimumab (arm A) or the reverse (arm B). The table lists this clone with a few counts. Its antigen remains unknown. The rearrangement joins TRBV6-8 to TRBJ2-2; unclear D gene. This clonotype originated in a human donor with melanoma. Here the sequenced sample was tumor tissue (inferred from file names), taken from a patient given nivolumab and ipilimumab in sequence. This CDR3 reads CASSYREANTGELFF. In DNA, the CDR3 is TGTGCCAGCAGTTACCGCGAGGCCAACACCGGGGAGCTGTTTTTT.